These 5 T cell receptor beta chains were sequenced from one sample in a study of vaccination and CD4 T cells after COVID-19. An Oncomine TCR Beta short-read assay was used to sequence the DNA from cultured CD4+ T cells. Each CDR3 protein is one row after TCRdb ran MiXCR on the PCR reads. The data show approximately 17,000 distinct CDR3 sequences, around 47% seen once. These TCRs' antigens remain unknown. Treatment here: 10-day PBMC culture with coronavirus spike peptide pools or control peptides (ViraFEST assay). The specimen was CD4+ T cells from blood, cultured in vitro, collected before SARS-CoV-2 vaccination. These receptors all come from a human donor who had recovered from COVID-19.

The rearrangement links TRBV3-1 to TRBJ2-7; the match to TRBD1 covers 7 bases. Germline loops: CDR1 LGHDT, CDR2 YNNKEL (reference sequence). Trimming at V came to 1 base and at J to 3 bases, leaving 6 bases not matched to a gene. The CDR3 runs to 15 residues. The CDR3 reads CASSQGLGGLYEQYF. Here the CDR3 DNA reads TGTGCCAGCAGCCAAGGTTTAGGGGGCCTCTACGAGCAGTACTTC.

The table lists this clonotype with a few counts. The chain has TRBV6-1 and TRBJ2-1, with 9 bases that match TRBD1. V shed 6 bases, J shed 6 bases, and the junction held 9 bases outside the gene matches. The CDR3 covers 15 residues. Germline CDR1 MNHNS, CDR2 SASEGT. Here the CDR3 DNA reads TGTGCCAGCAGCCTGCCCGGGACAGGGCCCAATGAGCAGTTCTTC. Its translation: CASSLPGTGPNEQFF.

Only a few counts were recorded for this clonotype. The chain uses TRBV10-3 and TRBJ1-1; D may be TRBD1 (6 bases). Germline-derived CDR1 and CDR2 are ENHRY and SYGVKD. CDR3 size: 13 residues. V lost 7 bases to trimming and J lost 4 bases, with 13 bases between them. Here the CDR3 reads CAINTGQFTEAFF. The CDR3 DNA reads as TGTGCCATCAATACAGGACAGTTCACTGAAGCTTTCTTT.

The V gene is TRBV20-1, the J gene TRBJ1-3; D perhaps matches TRBD1 (6 bases). Germline CDR1 DFQATT, CDR2 SNEGSKA (reference sequence). The V end lost 6 bases, the J end lost 2 bases, and 14 bases lay between the germline ends. CDR3 length equals 14 residues. In nucleotides, the CDR3 is TGCAGTGCCCTCGACAGGAAACCTGGAAACACCATATATTTT. Residues: CSALDRKPGNTIYF.

The sample holds a few counts of this clonotype. The chain combines TRBV7-8 with TRBJ1-1; 11 bases are shared with TRBD1. Germline V lookup: CDR1 SGHVS, CDR2 FQNEAQ. V dropped 5 bases and J dropped 2; count of bases not matched to a gene: 7. The CDR3 length is 16 residues. The CDR3 region has the DNA TGTGCCAGCAGCGAGAGGGACAGGGGGAGCAACACTGAAGCTTTCTTT. The encoded protein is CASSERDRGSNTEAFF.